Sequencing of this TCR beta chain was carried out in a study of OX40 agonist ivuxolimab in advanced cancers. Study summary: Across the patients, intravenous ivuxolimab was delivered every 2 weeks at 0.01 to 10 mg/kg. Head and neck, renal cell, melanoma or hepatocellular carcinoma were the cancers that dose-escalation patients had. Partial responses were seen in three patients, one with hepatocellular carcinoma and two with cutaneous melanoma.

Clones were sequenced by immunoSEQ multiplex PCR, and TCRdb holds only the in-frame ones, with some missing. The sample has tens of thousands of clones, roughly 85% seen once; the top ten hold approximately 15%. On this clone itself: The antigen is undetermined.

Study outcomes and limitations: Both blood CD4+ and CD8+ T cells showed clonal growth by week 6 at 0.1 to 3.0 mg/kg.

This CDR3 spans 16 amino acids. The junction had 13 bases not matched to a gene; V was cut back by 1 base and J by 10 bases. Germline CDR1 is SGHAT and CDR2 is FQNNGV. The V gene is TRBV11-2, the J gene TRBJ2-1; 7 nucleotides match TRBD1. The clonotype was recovered from an adult with an advanced solid tumor such as melanoma, head and neck, liver or kidney cancer. This specimen was CD4+ or CD8+ T cells sorted from blood, taken in a trial of the OX40 agonist ivuxolimab. CDR3 DNA: TGTGCCAGCAGCTTAGTGGCCGAGACAGGGCGTGACGAGCAGTTCTTC. Translation gives CASSLVAETGRDEQFF.